The T cell receptor beta chain under discussion was sequenced for a study of T cells in Graves' hyperthyroidism and ophthalmopathy. Clinical symptoms, serum thyroxine, TRAb, thyroid ultrasound and orbital computed tomography established diagnosis. This clonotype has a count of ten or more. The TCR beta CDR3 regions underwent amplification using RNA transcripts as the source. RT-PCR in the first round (using the HTBI primer set) targeted the TCR CDR3. TCRdb used MiXCR to reprocess the multiplex PCR reads, holding one entry per CDR3 protein. The sample carries 550,000 to 650,000 distinct CDR3 sequences, less than 15% recorded once. V lost 5 bases and J 1 base, leaving 5 bases between the germline ends. Germline V gene lookup returns CDR1 SEHNR and CDR2 FQNEAQ (reference sequence). CDR3 length: 12 residues.

The TCR was taken from a woman in her forties with Graves' hyperthyroidism. Sequenced input: blood. This sequence joins TRBV7-9 and TRBJ1-1; unclear D gene. As DNA, the CDR3 is TGTGCCAGCAGCCCACAGAACACTGAAGCTTTCTTT. Translated: CASSPQNTEAFF.